Shown below are 24 T cell receptor beta chains from a single sample sequenced in a study of T-cell reconstitution after alpha-beta-depleted transplantation in children. As it was prepared, the TCRbeta library received unique molecular identifiers. TCRdb called the PCR reads again in MiXCR, with one record for every CDR3 protein. The data hold 210,000 or so distinct CDR3 sequences, with roughly a tenth observed a single time. Sequences were derived from PBMCs, sampled before TCRalphabeta/CD19-depleted stem cell transplant. These receptors were taken from a child younger than two with acute myeloid leukemia, due to receive a stem cell transplant.

There are many counts of this clonotype. V gene TRBV4-3 combines with J gene TRBJ1-6, with D perhaps TRBD1 (5 bases). This CDR3 contains 15 residues. Germline CDR1 and CDR2: LGHNA and YSLEER. Trimming left V 1 base short and J 7 bases short, with 11 bases between. CDR3 nucleotides: TGCGCCAGCAGCCAAGGGCGGGAGGGGAATTCACCCCTCCACTTT. This encodes CASSQGREGNSPLHF.

This chain links TRBV20-1 with TRBJ2-7, with D possibly called TRBD1 or TRBD2 (5 bases each). The CDR3 totals 13 residues. Deletions cut 1 base from V and 4 bases from J, with 11 bases between. Germline V lookup: CDR1 DFQATT, CDR2 SNEGSKA (reference sequence). The CDR3 nucleotides are TGCAGTGCTAGAGGGGGGATTGGTTACGAGCAGTACTTC. Residues: CSARGGIGYEQYF.

The J gene is TRBJ1-1, the V gene TRBV3-1; D not certain. V lost 5 bases and J lost 0, with 13 bases in between. Germline V CDR1 and CDR2: LGHDT, YNNKEL (reference sequence). This CDR3 contains 15 residues. The CDR3 loop is CASSSVITMNTEAFF. The CDR3 DNA is TGTGCCAGCAGCTCCGTGATCACAATGAACACTGAAGCTTTCTTT.

The table lists this clonotype with a few counts. This chain links TRBV11-2 with TRBJ1-2; D not resolved. With 0 bases removed from V and 3 bases from J, the gap between germline ends came to 5 bases. CDR1 and CDR2 (germline): SGHAT, FQNNGV. The CDR3 runs 13 residues. CDR3 DNA: TGTGCCAGCAGCTTAGATGGACACTATGGCTACACCTTC. Its translation: CASSLDGHYGYTF.

This clonotype was observed at least ten times. The V gene is TRBV6-6, the J gene TRBJ1-1; 7 bases agree with TRBD1. Germline V CDR1 and CDR2: MNHNY, SVGAGI (reference sequence). The CDR3 extends over 13 amino acids. Trimming at V came to 7 bases and at J to 4 bases, leaving 6 bases not matched to a gene. CDR3 in DNA: TGTGCCAGCACAGGGGGATACGGCACTGAAGCTTTCTTT. Translation: CASTGGYGTEAFF.

This clonotype has at least ten counts. J is TRBJ2-3 and V is TRBV11-1; 13 bases are shared with TRBD2. V was clipped by 4 bases and J by 3 bases; unmatched bases: 7. Germline V gene lookup returns CDR1 SGHAT and CDR2 FQDESV (reference sequence). This CDR3 has 17 residues. For the CDR3, the DNA is TGTGCCAGCAGCTCCAGGACTAGCGGGAGCAGTACAGATACGCAGTATTTT. Its protein product is CASSSRTSGSSTDTQYF.

The sample holds a few counts of this clonotype. V is TRBV7-2 and J is TRBJ2-1, with 8 nucleotides matching TRBD1. The length of the CDR3 is 15 residues. Germline-derived CDR1 and CDR2 are SGHTA and FQGNSA. Unmatched junction bases numbered 6, after V lost 5 bases and J lost 3 bases. The CDR3, as DNA: TGTGCCAGCAGCCGAGGACAGGGAAGCTACAATGAGCAGTTCTTC. Translated, it gives CASSRGQGSYNEQFF. The full variable domain, rest sourced from reference TRBV7-2 and TRBJ2-1, is GAGVSQSPSNKVTEKGKDVELRCDPISGHTALYWYRQSLGQGLEFLIYFQGNSAPDKSGLPSDRFSAERTGGSVSTLTIQRTQQEDSAVYLCASSRGQGSYNEQFFGPGTRLTVL.

This clonotype occurred many times. The chain couples TRBV20-1 to TRBJ2-7, with a tentative D call TRBD1 (7 bases). This CDR3 contains 12 residues. Trimming took off 6 bases at V and 4 bases at J, with 13 bases between the two ends. Germline CDR1 is DFQATT and CDR2 is SNEGSKA (reference sequence). The CDR3 nucleotides read TGCAGTGCGTCAGGGGGGATTTACGAGCAGTACTTC. It codes for CSASGGIYEQYF.

The V call is TRBV11-2, the J call TRBJ2-7; D possibly corresponds to TRBD2 (6 bases). The CDR3 is made up of 15 amino acids. CDR1 and CDR2 from the germline V gene are SGHAT and FQNNGV. V was shortened by 5 bases and J by 2 bases, with 16 bases between the two germline ends. This CDR3 is CASSPPASAAYEQYF. The CDR3 nucleotides are TGTGCCAGCAGCCCCCCGGCTAGCGCGGCCTACGAGCAGTACTTC.

This clonotype was observed at least ten times. V gene TRBV9 combines with J gene TRBJ2-6; D call uncertain. V dropped 2 bases and J dropped 0 bases, with 3 bases sitting between them. This CDR3 spans 14 amino acids. Per the germline V gene, CDR1 is SGDLS and CDR2 is YYNGEE. The CDR3 DNA follows: TGTGCCAGCAGCGTTAGCTCTGGGGCCAACGTCCTGACTTTC. Amino acid sequence: CASSVSSGANVLTF.

This clonotype was counted only a few times. V is TRBV24-1 and J is TRBJ2-7; either TRBD1 or TRBD2 may fit D (6 bases each). CDR1 is KGHDR, CDR2 SFDVKD, per germline. The CDR3 spans 12 residues. V was shortened by 0 bases and J by 9 bases, with 8 bases between the two germline ends. The CDR3 DNA reads TGTGCCACCAGTGATTTGGGGGGGCGGCAGTACTTC. Encoded protein: CATSDLGGRQYF.

This clonotype showed up many times. This rearrangement joins TRBV5-1 to TRBJ2-7; 14 nucleotides line up with TRBD2. Germline V gives CDR1 SGHRS, CDR2 YFSETQ. The CDR3 has 15 amino acids. V gave up 4 bases and J gave up 7 bases; unmatched junction bases: 7. DNA for the CDR3: TGCGCCAGCAGCCAGGGACTAGCGGGAGCTGAAGAGCAGTACTTC. It translates to CASSQGLAGAEEQYF.

This clonotype has at least ten counts. J is TRBJ2-3 and V is TRBV7-9, with D hard to call. Germline V lookup: CDR1 SEHNR, CDR2 FQNEAQ (reference sequence). The CDR3 covers 10 residues. Trimming took off 6 bases at V and 6 bases at J, with 4 bases between the two ends. In DNA, the CDR3 is TGTGCCAGCAGGGCGGATACGCAGTATTTT. Translating gives CASRADTQYF.

This clonotype was recorded at least ten times. V and J are TRBV5-6 and TRBJ2-4, with 7 bases matching TRBD1. CDR1 is SGHDT, CDR2 YYEEEE, per germline. The V segment lost 3 bases and the J segment 6 bases; nucleotides outside the gene matches: 9. This CDR3 is 15 amino acids long. CDR3 sequence reads: CASSSRTGNSNIQYF. The CDR3, as DNA: TGTGCCAGCAGCTCACGGACAGGCAACTCAAACATTCAGTACTTC.

A word on this clonotype: This sequence may be a read error, since a much larger clone differs from it by one base. The chain combines TRBV5-1 with TRBJ2-5; no clear D. The CDR3 extends over 11 amino acids. Germline assignment: CDR1 SGHRS and CDR2 YFSETQ. The CDR3 protein is CTSSAQETQYF. The CDR3 DNA is TGCACCAGCAGCGCCCAAGAGACCCAGTACTTC.

Worth noting for this clonotype: A read error is possible here, since a much larger clone lies one base away. V is TRBV30 and J is TRBJ1-2; a weak D match, TRBD1 (5 bases). Trimming pared 7 bases from V and 6 bases from J, leaving 21 bases between. CDR3 length equals 14 residues. The germline V gene encodes CDR1 GTSNPN and CDR2 SVGIG (reference sequence). The CDR3 sequence is CASARQSGGHGYTF. The CDR3 DNA follows: TGTGCCTCCGCGAGACAGAGTGGTGGCCATGGCTACACCTTC.

This clonotype occurred many times. The V and J genes are TRBV21-1 and TRBJ1-1. TRBV21-1 has pseudogene status. The CDR3 has 16 amino acids. CDR3 nucleotide sequence: TGTGCCAGCAGCAAATTAGGGCCAGAAGGTAACACTGAAGCTTTCTTT. Its protein is CASSKLGPEGNTEAFF.

Many counts were recorded for this clonotype. The chain combines TRBV7-2 with TRBJ1-2; no clear D gene. Trimming shortened V by 2 bases and J by 6 bases, and 13 bases separated the two germline ends. The CDR3 length is 14 residues. The germline gives CDR1 SGHTA, CDR2 FQGNSA. CDR3 loop: CASSLYRAEDGYTF. The CDR3 DNA reads as TGTGCCAGCAGCTTATATCGGGCAGAGGATGGCTACACCTTC.

This clonotype was observed at least ten times. The chain is built from TRBV5-1 and TRBJ2-2; 8 bases align to TRBD1. J was trimmed by 3 bases and V by 0 bases; bases with no gene match: 4. This CDR3 spans 16 amino acids. Germline V lookup: CDR1 SGHRS, CDR2 YFSETQ. CDR3 protein: CASSLADREDTGELFF. The CDR3 DNA sequence: TGCGCCAGCAGCTTGGCGGACAGGGAGGACACCGGGGAGCTGTTTTTT.

At least ten counts were recorded for this clonotype. The chain is built from TRBV6-2 or TRBV6-3 and TRBJ2-7, with 11 bases identical to TRBD2. The V segment lost 10 bases and the J segment 4 bases; nucleotides outside the gene matches: 6. Germline CDR1 reads MNHEY; CDR2 reads SVGEGT. The length of the CDR3 is 13 residues. CDR3 sequence (DNA): TGTGCCACCGCCGGGACTAGCGGATACGAGCAGTACTTC. It encodes CATAGTSGYEQYF.

This clonotype was picked up many times. The rearrangement uses TRBV12-3 or TRBV12-4 and TRBJ2-7; D perhaps matches TRBD1 (7 bases). The V end lost 3 bases, the J end lost 2 bases, and 14 bases lay between the germline ends. CDR3 length equals 15 residues. In DNA, the CDR3 is TGTGCCAGCAGTTTTATATCAGGGGGGACCTACGAGCAGTACTTC. Protein product: CASSFISGGTYEQYF.

In this sample, this clonotype turned up many times. This sequence joins TRBV20-1 and TRBJ2-2; TRBD2 agrees at 7 bases. In germline, CDR1 is DFQATT, CDR2 SNEGSKA (reference sequence). Losses at the gene ends were 0 bases for V and 4 bases for J; bases not matched to a gene: 5. The CDR3 runs 15 residues. CDR3 protein: CSAREVGGSTGELFF. The CDR3 DNA sequence: TGCAGTGCTAGAGAGGTGGGCGGGAGCACCGGGGAGCTGTTTTTT.

The V call is TRBV7-9, the J call TRBJ2-5, with D perhaps matching TRBD2 (5 bases). Looked up from germline, CDR1 is SEHNR and CDR2 is FQNEAQ (reference sequence). The CDR3 is 16 residues long. The V and J ends lost 5 bases and 5 bases respectively, with 21 bases between them. The CDR3 region has the DNA TGTGCCAGCAGCAGCTCGGGGAAGGACGGGTGGGAGACCCAGTACTTC. As protein: CASSSSGKDGWETQYF.

This clonotype was seen repeatedly, ten times or more. The V call is TRBV12-3 or TRBV12-4, the J call TRBJ2-2; either TRBD1 or TRBD2 may fit D (5 bases each). V was shortened by 5 bases and J by 6 bases, with 13 bases between the two germline ends. The CDR3 has 14 residues. CDR3 region: CASSPSGTAGELFF. CDR3 nucleotide sequence: TGTGCCAGCAGTCCATCAGGGACGGCCGGGGAGCTGTTTTTT.